These 2 T cell receptor beta chains came from one sample sequenced in a study of T cells in localized non-small cell lung cancer. The assay was immunoSEQ multiplex PCR, and TCRdb's table has in-frame clones only and misses some. The profile covers about 21,000 clones, with roughly 88% appearing a single time and 25% to 35% taken by the ten largest. Sequences were derived from peripheral blood mononuclear cells, sampled before any cancer treatment. These receptors originate from a male donor aged 60 or over with stage II lung adenocarcinoma.

There are a few counts of this clone. The rearrangement joins TRBV2 to TRBJ1-2, with D tentatively TRBD1 (6 bases). Germline V lookup: CDR1 SNHLY, CDR2 FYNNEI. This CDR3 is 13 amino acids long. The ends were cut back, 8 bases at V and 6 bases at J, with 16 bases in the middle. CDR3 coding DNA: TGTGCCAGCCTTCGACAGGCAGTCGATGGCTACACCTTC. Protein: CASLRQAVDGYTF.

Only one count was recorded for this clone. The V gene is TRBV28, the J gene TRBJ2-2, with a tentative D call TRBD2 (6 bases). This CDR3 comprises 16 residues. Trimming stripped 8 bases from V and 1 base from J, with 17 bases between. Germline CDR1 reads MDHEN; CDR2 reads SYDVKM. CDR3 loop: CASGGRGSRNTGELFF. DNA for the CDR3: TGTGCCAGCGGGGGGAGAGGGTCGCGGAACACCGGGGAGCTGTTTTTT.